This T cell receptor beta chain is from a study of blood T cell repertoires in COVID-19. This clone has just one count. As handled by the study authors: Quantification of nucleated cells was approximated via reference gene primer amplification. Clones were sequenced by immunoSEQ multiplex PCR, and TCRdb holds only the in-frame ones, with some missing. V and J calls and clone size come straight from that table; D and trimming were deduced from the DNA. The table shows fewer than 200,000 clones, with around 90% occurring only once. The CDR3 covers 14 residues. Germline-derived CDR1 and CDR2 are LNHNV and YYDKDF (reference sequence). Trimming stripped 4 bases from V and 2 bases from J, with 10 bases between.

Sequencing was performed on peripheral blood. This TCR was recovered from a man aged 35 to 55 with active or convalescent COVID-19. The rearrangement links TRBV15 to TRBJ2-3, with a tentative D call TRBD2 (6 bases). CDR3 in DNA: TGTGCCACCAGCACTCCGGGACTCACAGATACGCAGTATTTT. Amino acids: CATSTPGLTDTQYF.